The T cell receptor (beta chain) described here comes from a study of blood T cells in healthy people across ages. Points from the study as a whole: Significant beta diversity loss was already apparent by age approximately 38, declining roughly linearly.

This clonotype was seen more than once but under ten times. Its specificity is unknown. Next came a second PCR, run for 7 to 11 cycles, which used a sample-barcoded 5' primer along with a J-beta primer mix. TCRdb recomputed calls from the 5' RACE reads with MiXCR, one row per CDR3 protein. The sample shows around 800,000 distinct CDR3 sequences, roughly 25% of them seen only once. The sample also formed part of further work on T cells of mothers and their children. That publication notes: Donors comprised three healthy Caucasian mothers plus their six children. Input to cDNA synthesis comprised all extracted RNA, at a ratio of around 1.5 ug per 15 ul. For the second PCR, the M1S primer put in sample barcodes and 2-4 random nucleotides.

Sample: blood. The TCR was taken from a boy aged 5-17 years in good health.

The CDR3 bases are TGCAGTGCGTCAACCGGGACTAGGGACAGCAATGAGCAGTTCTTC. It translates to CSASTGTRDSNEQFF. The chain recombines TRBV20-1 with TRBJ2-1, with a tentative D call TRBD2 (8 bases). Per germline, CDR1 DFQATT and CDR2 SNEGSKA (reference sequence). CDR3 length equals 15 residues. V shed 6 bases and J shed 6 bases, with 21 bases lying between them.